This record covers a single T cell receptor (beta chain). There is no known antigen for this receptor. No base quality values were provided; no much bigger clone lies one nucleotide off. Taken from the germline V gene, the CDR1 and CDR2 loops are MGHRA and YSYEKL. From the cysteine up to the phenylalanine, the CDR3 has a length of 18 residues. The CDR3 DNA has 54 bases and is translated from base 1. Trimming takes 1 base from V and 0 bases from J, and the germline ends sit 18 bases apart. This record belongs to a study of T cell responses to AZD1222 COVID-19 vaccine (dated by TCRdb to the early 2020s). Regarding the complete study: Because spike-specific TCR depth and breadth did not differ between the two schedules, AZD1222 recipients who got a second dose at roughly 4 weeks were pooled with those who got a second dose at roughly 12 weeks. TCR sequencing covered 230 or so trial participants: roughly 200 given two doses of AZD1222 and 26 given two doses of MenACWY control vaccine. Enrollment into the trials was organized by age into subgroups of 18-55, 56-69 and 70-plus years, and those subgroups contained about 150, 27 and 61 TCR-sequenced participants, respectively.

The sample's time point label, decoded: baseline before first vaccination. The vaccinee samples were drawn from two UK trials, COV001 and COV002, one of which was a single-blind randomized controlled phase 2/3 trial testing AZD1222 (ChAdOx1 nCoV-19) in healthy adults. For TCRbeta chain sequencing, PBMC samples were collected from trial participants at day 0 and at day 28 after the second dose. The CDR3 regions of human TCRbeta chains were analyzed by immunosequencing. Concerning the study's data processing: TCRs in the repertoires were compared against a reference library of SARS-CoV-2-specific TCRs that had been generated with the MIRA antigen-specificity platform. Breadth was defined as the fraction of unique TCRs that were SARS-CoV-2-associated, and depth was defined as the fraction of total T cells that were SARS-CoV-2-associated. Using the MIRA data, every spike-specific TCR was mapped to the spike region that the TCR reacted to and assigned to either a CD4 or a CD8 class. Log10-transformed breadth and depth values were compared by one-way ANOVA with Sidak's multiple comparisons tests. Drawn from immuneACCESS, this table holds only the in-frame rearrangements with V and J called that TCRdb kept. Clones are partly lost; checked studies trace under half to an unresolved V gene and leave the rest unexplained. V and J calls and clone size follow that table, whereas D and trimming were derived from the DNA. In this sample the table shows some 120,000 clones, almost 90% of which occur a single time. Of the sample, around 8.7% is held by the ten largest clones.

Results and caveats for the whole study, not just this receptor: In the small 56-69-year group, the increase in depth fell short of significance, most likely because of low power. Epitopes outside the regions mutated in the B.1.351 and B.1.1.7 variants were reportedly recognized by nearly half of the unique spike-specific TCRs. Only six or seven AZD1222 recipients were SARS-CoV-2 seropositive at baseline, limiting conclusions about previously exposed vaccinees. Participants were mostly white British and included more females than males, and it was suggested by the authors that clonal diversity may have been underestimated. CD4 TCRs associated with the vaccine covered the entire spike protein, and the dominant responses were in regions 160-218 and 743-854. Because no day 14 peak-response samples were available, the repertoires could be characterized only after the peak T cell response. Spike-specific TCR breadth and depth rose significantly after two AZD1222 doses compared with day 0 and with MenACWY recipients.

The receptor was derived from an adult in good health. Sequences were derived from peripheral blood, sampled on day 0 of AZD1222 vaccination. The chain couples TRBV4-1 to TRBJ1-1, and TRBD1 may be the D gene, going by 5 matching bases. The CDR3 corresponds to CASSQGRAGVDMNTEAFF. The nucleotides are TGCGCCAGCAGCCAAGGTAGGGCGGGGGTCGACATGAACACTGAAGCTTTCTTT.